This passage covers 32 T cell receptor beta chains from one sample sequenced in a study of OX40 agonist ivuxolimab in advanced cancers. The assay was immunoSEQ multiplex PCR, and TCRdb's table has in-frame clones only and misses some. Here the sample spans tens of thousands of clones, about 88% being singletons. The sample here was CD4+ or CD8+ T cells sorted from blood, taken in a trial of the OX40 agonist ivuxolimab. The source is an adult with an advanced solid tumor such as melanoma, head and neck, liver or kidney cancer.

The genes are TRBV18 and TRBJ2-7; 11 bases match TRBD1. With V trimmed by 5 bases and J by 7 bases, 4 bases remained unmatched. The V gene's germline CDR1 is KGHSH and CDR2 LQKENI. CDR3 length equals 13 residues. The CDR3 DNA is TGTGCCAGCTCAGGACAGGGGGCGCGAGAGCAGTACTTC. Translation: CASSGQGAREQYF.

The chain recombines TRBV28 with TRBJ2-3, with D uncertain. The germline V and J ends were trimmed by 9 bases and 0 bases, with 7 bases remaining between them. The CDR3 has 12 amino acids. Germline lookup yields CDR1 MDHEN and CDR2 SYDVKM. The CDR3: CASSPSTDTQYF. The CDR3, as DNA: TGTGCCAGTAGCCCTAGCACAGATACGCAGTATTTT.

The sample holds a few counts of this clone. This rearrangement joins TRBV6-6 to TRBJ2-7, with D maybe TRBD1 (6 bases). The CDR3 extends over 13 amino acids. CDR1 MNHNY and CDR2 SVGAGI come from the germline V gene (reference sequence). V was shortened by 6 bases and J by 4 bases, with 13 bases between the two germline ends. CDR3 nucleotide sequence: TGTGCCAGCAGCACAGGGCGATCGTACGAGCAGTACTTC. This encodes CASSTGRSYEQYF.

The chain has TRBV4-2 and TRBJ2-3, with a possible D match to TRBD1 (6 bases). The length of the CDR3 is 13 residues. Germline lookup yields CDR1 LGHNA and CDR2 YNFKEQ. The V and J ends lost 4 bases and 6 bases respectively, with 11 bases between them. The DNA of the CDR3 is TGTGCCAGCAGCCCGCAGGGGCGGGATACGCAGTATTTT. Its protein product is CASSPQGRDTQYF.

The chain joins TRBV7-3 to TRBJ2-2, with 7 bases identical to TRBD1. The germline V gene encodes CDR1 SGHTA and CDR2 FQGTGA. The CDR3 is 15 amino acids. The V segment lost 3 bases and the J segment 3 bases; nucleotides outside the gene matches: 4. CDR3 loop: CASSLGQPDTGELFF. In DNA form, the CDR3 reads TGTGCCAGCAGCTTGGGACAGCCAGACACCGGGGAGCTGTTTTTT.

V gene TRBV11-3 combines with J gene TRBJ2-2; no reliable D call. CDR1 and CDR2 (germline): SGHNT, YENEEA. CDR3 length equals 18 residues. The V and J ends lost 5 bases and 0 bases respectively, with 19 bases between them. CDR3 region: CASSPPIVLQANTGELFF. CDR3 nucleotides: TGTGCCAGCAGCCCCCCGATAGTCCTTCAGGCGAACACCGGGGAGCTGTTTTTT.

The CDR3 region has the DNA TGTGCCAGCTCACCACCCGGGGTGAGCTCCTACAATGAGCAGTTCTTC. It specifies CASSPPGVSSYNEQFF. This chain uses TRBV18 with TRBJ2-1, with D possibly matching TRBD2 (5 bases). The V and J ends lost 0 bases and 0 bases respectively, with 9 bases between them. Per the germline V gene, CDR1 is KGHSH and CDR2 is LQKENI. This CDR3 is 16 amino acids long.

The chain links TRBV11-3 to TRBJ2-7; TRBD1 aligns across 11 bases. V gave up 4 bases and J gave up 2 bases; unmatched junction bases: 7. The germline V gene has CDR1 SGHNT and CDR2 YENEEA. This CDR3 has 16 amino acids. CDR3 amino acids: CASSSKPGQGAYEQYF. The DNA for the CDR3 is TGTGCCAGCAGCTCCAAACCGGGACAGGGGGCCTACGAGCAGTACTTC. The full variable domain, with the rest looked up from reference TRBV11-3 and TRBJ2-7, is EAGVVQSPRYKIIEKKQPVAFWCNPISGHNTLYWYLQNLGQGPELLIRYENEEAVDDSQLPKDRFSAERLKGVDSTLKIQPAELGDSAVYLCASSSKPGQGAYEQYFGPGTRLTVT.

This chain links TRBV19 with TRBJ2-2; TRBD2 matches 7 bases. Losses at the gene ends were 7 bases for V and 5 bases for J; bases not matched to a gene: 7. This CDR3 has 14 amino acids. Germline V gene sequence: CDR1 LNHDA, CDR2 SQIVND (reference sequence). In nucleotides, the CDR3 is TGTGCCAGTATGTTCGGGGGAGGGACCGGGGAGCTGTTTTTT. Translation: CASMFGGGTGELFF.

V and J are TRBV5-1 and TRBJ2-5, with 7 bases that match TRBD2. The V gene end was trimmed by 3 bases and the J gene end by 4 bases; junction bases not matched to a gene: 9. The CDR3 is 15 residues long. Germline V CDR1 and CDR2: SGHRS, YFSETQ. The DNA of the CDR3 is TGCGCCAGCAGCTCGCGGGAGAGAGAAGGAGAGACCCAGTACTTC. This encodes CASSSREREGETQYF.

V gene TRBV19 combines with J gene TRBJ1-4; a weak D match, TRBD1 (5 bases). Germline V gives CDR1 LNHDA, CDR2 SQIVND (reference sequence). Deletions cut 1 base from V and 8 bases from J, with 11 bases between. The length of the CDR3 is 14 residues. Here the CDR3 DNA reads TGTGCCAGTAGTATAGGGGGGGTTCGAGAAAAACTGTTTTTT. Translation gives CASSIGGVREKLFF.

The rearrangement joins TRBV4-2 to TRBJ1-4, with D unclear. CDR1 and CDR2 from the germline V gene are LGHNA and YNFKEQ. The CDR3 is 14 residues long. V dropped 0 bases and J dropped 7 bases, with 9 bases sitting between them. CDR3 protein: CASSQDLPGEKLFF. For the CDR3, the DNA is TGTGCCAGCAGCCAAGATCTCCCGGGTGAAAAACTGTTTTTT.

This chain uses TRBV2 with TRBJ1-3, with D possibly matching TRBD1 (5 bases). From germline, CDR1 is SNHLY and CDR2 FYNNEI. V was pared by 7 bases and J by 3 bases, with 10 bases between. The CDR3 is made up of 13 amino acids. The CDR3 loop reads CASKGQSGNTIYF. CDR3 nucleotides: TGTGCCAGCAAGGGGCAAAGTGGAAACACCATATATTTT.

This sequence joins TRBV10-3 and TRBJ2-7; the D is unclear. Germline-derived CDR1 and CDR2 are ENHRY and SYGVKD. Trimming removed 4 bases at V and 3 bases at J, with 4 bases between. This CDR3 contains 11 residues. The CDR3 region is CAISADYEQYF. The CDR3 nucleotides are TGTGCCATCAGTGCAGACTACGAGCAGTACTTC.

The chain carries TRBV2 and TRBJ2-2; 7 bases match TRBD1. Germline CDR1 SNHLY, CDR2 FYNNEI. The CDR3 runs 14 residues. V shed 4 bases and J 3 bases; nucleotides not matched to a gene: 2. In DNA, the CDR3 is TGTGCCAGCAGTGGACAGGGAGACACCGGGGAGCTGTTTTTT. Residues: CASSGQGDTGELFF.

The rearrangement joins TRBV18 to TRBJ2-7, with D possibly being TRBD1 (6 bases). The CDR3 spans 14 residues. Trimming took 3 bases from V and 3 from J, leaving 12 bases between them. The germline gives CDR1 KGHSH, CDR2 LQKENI. In DNA form, the CDR3 reads TGTGCCAGCTCACCGTCAAAAGGGGGCTACGAGCAGTACTTC. Protein product: CASSPSKGGYEQYF.

The chain has TRBV7-9 and TRBJ2-1; 7 bases map to TRBD2. The germline V gene encodes CDR1 SEHNR and CDR2 FQNEAQ (reference sequence). V shed 2 bases and J 0 bases; nucleotides not matched to a gene: 1. The CDR3 extends over 15 amino acids. This CDR3 reads CASSLRGSSYNEQFF. The CDR3 nucleotides are TGTGCCAGCAGCTTACGCGGGAGCTCCTACAATGAGCAGTTCTTC.

V and J are TRBV10-3 and TRBJ2-7; D perhaps matches TRBD2 (5 bases). CDR3 length: 15 residues. V gave up 0 bases and J gave up 2 bases, with 11 bases separating them. Per germline, CDR1 ENHRY and CDR2 SYGVKD. CDR3: CAISESMSGTYEQYF. Here the CDR3 DNA reads TGTGCCATCAGTGAGTCGATGAGCGGAACCTACGAGCAGTACTTC.

The chain has TRBV19 and TRBJ1-2; D is undetermined. The germline CDR1 and CDR2 sequences are LNHDA and SQIVND (reference sequence). The CDR3 consists of 18 residues. Trimming took 5 bases from V and 6 from J, leaving 28 bases between them. CDR3 coding DNA: TGTGCCAGTAGTCCCATATTTGGGGTCGTTGGGGATAGGAATGGCTACACCTTC. Protein product: CASSPIFGVVGDRNGYTF.

This clone was detected a few times. V is TRBV6-1 and J is TRBJ1-1, with D perhaps matching TRBD1 (6 bases). The CDR3 contains 14 residues. V lost 5 bases and J 5 bases, leaving 15 bases between the germline ends. Germline lookup yields CDR1 MNHNS and CDR2 SASEGT. The CDR3 spells CASSSSDRSTEAFF. Here the CDR3 DNA reads TGTGCCAGCAGTTCGTCCGACAGGTCGACTGAAGCTTTCTTT.

The V call is TRBV5-1, the J call TRBJ2-3; D may be TRBD2 (6 bases). V was pared by 4 bases and J by 2 bases, with 20 bases between. The CDR3 covers 17 residues. Germline V CDR1 and CDR2: SGHRS, YFSETQ. The CDR3 loop reads CASSAGWDSTNTDTQYF. The CDR3 DNA is TGCGCCAGCAGCGCTGGTTGGGACTCTACAAACACAGATACGCAGTATTTT.

This chain links TRBV19 with TRBJ2-2; a possible D gene is TRBD1 (7 bases). The germline V gene has CDR1 LNHDA and CDR2 SQIVND (reference sequence). The CDR3 spans 16 residues. V lost 5 bases and J lost 0, with 13 bases in between. The CDR3 DNA follows: TGTGCCAGTAGTTCGTCAGGGGGGACGAACACCGGGGAGCTGTTTTTT. Protein product: CASSSSGGTNTGELFF.

The chain employs TRBV11-3 and TRBJ2-1; TRBD2 matches 13 bases. This CDR3 comprises 14 residues. Germline V gene data show CDR1 as SGHNT and CDR2 as YENEEA. Unmatched junction bases numbered 3, after V lost 4 bases and J lost 9 bases. The CDR3 DNA reads as TGTGCCAGCAGCTCGGGACTAGCGGGGAGTGAGCAGTTCTTC. It is translated as CASSSGLAGSEQFF.

The chain combines TRBV7-9 with TRBJ1-5; 9 nucleotides align to TRBD1. Per the germline V gene, CDR1 is SEHNR and CDR2 is FQNEAQ (reference sequence). J gave up 6 bases and V 5 bases, and 11 bases lay outside the gene matches. The CDR3 runs to 16 residues. CDR3 region: CASSRAPDRGFQPQHF. For the CDR3, the DNA is TGTGCCAGCAGCCGAGCCCCGGACAGGGGCTTTCAGCCCCAGCATTTT.

The V and J genes are TRBV7-9 and TRBJ2-4; 9 bases line up with TRBD1. Germline V lookup: CDR1 SEHNR, CDR2 FQNEAQ (reference sequence). Germline trimming cut 5 bases from V and 10 bases from J; bases unmatched to any gene: 15. CDR3 length: 16 residues. The CDR3 reads CASSPGTGKGQGIQYF. CDR3 bases: TGTGCCAGCAGCCCCGGGACAGGGAAAGGTCAGGGGATTCAGTACTTC.

This clone showed up just a few times. This chain uses TRBV29-1 with TRBJ1-1; tentatively, D is TRBD1 (5 bases). CDR3 length: 12 residues. Between the trimmed V and J ends, which lost 4 bases and 0 bases, there was a span of 6 bases. The germline CDR1 and CDR2 sequences are SQVTM and ANQGSEA. CDR3 protein: CSVGGVNTEAFF. CDR3 coding DNA: TGCAGCGTTGGAGGGGTGAACACTGAAGCTTTCTTT.

The genes are TRBV27 and TRBJ2-7; 10 bases fit TRBD2. The CDR3 is made up of 19 amino acids. The junction had 18 bases not matched to a gene; V was cut back by 5 bases and J by 2 bases. Germline CDR1 and CDR2: MNHEY and SMNVEV (reference sequence). CDR3 loop: CASSPILAGLGYSTYEQYF. The CDR3, as DNA: TGTGCCAGCAGTCCCATACTAGCGGGGTTGGGATACTCCACCTACGAGCAGTACTTC.

J is TRBJ2-5 and V is TRBV5-1; D unclear. There are 15 residues in the CDR3. CDR1 and CDR2 (germline): SGHRS, YFSETQ. V gave up 4 bases and J gave up 0 bases, with 13 bases separating them. CDR3 nucleotides: TGCGCCAGCAGCAGCGCCGACGGATACCAAGAGACCCAGTACTTC. This gives the protein CASSSADGYQETQYF. The variable domain in full, with the rest retrieved from reference TRBV5-1 and TRBJ2-5, is KAGVTQTPRYLIKTRGQQVTLSCSPISGHRSVSWYQQTPGQGLQFLFEYFSETQRNKGNFPGRFSGRQFSNSRSEMNVSTLELGDSALYLCASSSADGYQETQYFGPGTRLLVL.

The gene calls are TRBV12-5 and TRBJ2-1, with 8 bases lining up with TRBD1. Germline loops: CDR1 LGHNT, CDR2 FRNRAP. The CDR3 has 17 residues. V trimming: 5 bases; J trimming: 0 bases; junction bases outside the gene matches: 9. The CDR3 loop is CASGRDRFQSSYNEQFF. CDR3 nucleotides: TGTGCTAGTGGTAGGGACAGGTTTCAGAGCTCCTACAATGAGCAGTTCTTC.

The V gene is TRBV5-1, the J gene TRBJ1-2, with no clear D. Germline V gene lookup returns CDR1 SGHRS and CDR2 YFSETQ. The V end was cut by 0 bases, the J end by 4 bases, with 7 bases between. This CDR3 spans 13 amino acids. CDR3 bases: TGCGCCAGCAGCTTGGGACTCCCCTATGGCTACACCTTC. The encoded protein is CASSLGLPYGYTF.

This chain links TRBV15 with TRBJ2-5; 7 nucleotides align to TRBD2. Germline V gene lookup returns CDR1 LNHNV and CDR2 YYDKDF (reference sequence). Trimming at V came to 5 bases and at J to 6 bases, leaving 6 bases not matched to a gene. This CDR3 region has 13 residues. The CDR3 DNA reads TGTGCCACCAGCGGGTGGGGAGGGAAGACCCAGTACTTC. Protein: CATSGWGGKTQYF.

The CDR3 reads CASRTSKRESYEQYF. The CDR3, as DNA: TGTGCCAGCAGGACCTCTAAGCGGGAGTCGTACGAGCAGTACTTC. This chain links TRBV6-5 with TRBJ2-7, with 8 bases fitting TRBD2. V gave up 6 bases and J gave up 4 bases; unmatched junction bases: 11. This CDR3 is built from 15 residues. Germline lookup yields CDR1 MNHEY and CDR2 SVGAGI.